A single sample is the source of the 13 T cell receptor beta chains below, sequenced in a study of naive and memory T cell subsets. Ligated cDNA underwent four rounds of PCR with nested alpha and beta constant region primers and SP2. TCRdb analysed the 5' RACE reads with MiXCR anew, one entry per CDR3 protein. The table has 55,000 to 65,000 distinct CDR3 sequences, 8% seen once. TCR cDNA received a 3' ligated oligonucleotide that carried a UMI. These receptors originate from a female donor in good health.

The CDR3 DNA is TGTGCCAGTAGTATATGGTCAGACCTGAGCAATCAGCCCCAGCATTTT. This codes for CASSIWSDLSNQPQHF. The chain is built from TRBV19 and TRBJ1-5, with unresolved D. The CDR3 loop spans 16 amino acids. Germline V lookup: CDR1 LNHDA, CDR2 SQIVND (reference sequence). The V gene lost 2 bases and the J gene lost 1 base, with 12 bases spanning the gap.

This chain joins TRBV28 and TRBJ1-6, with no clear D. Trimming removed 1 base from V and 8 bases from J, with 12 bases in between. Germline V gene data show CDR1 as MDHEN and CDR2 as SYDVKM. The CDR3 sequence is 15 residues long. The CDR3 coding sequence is TGTGCCAGCAGTTTATCGACCTGGGCTGATTCACCCCTCCACTTT. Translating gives CASSLSTWADSPLHF.

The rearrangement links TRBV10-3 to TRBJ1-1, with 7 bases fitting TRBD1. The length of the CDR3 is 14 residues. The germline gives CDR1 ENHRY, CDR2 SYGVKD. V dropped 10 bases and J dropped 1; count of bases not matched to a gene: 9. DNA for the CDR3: TGTGCCACCGACAGGGACCCCACGAACACTGAAGCTTTCTTT. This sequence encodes CATDRDPTNTEAFF.

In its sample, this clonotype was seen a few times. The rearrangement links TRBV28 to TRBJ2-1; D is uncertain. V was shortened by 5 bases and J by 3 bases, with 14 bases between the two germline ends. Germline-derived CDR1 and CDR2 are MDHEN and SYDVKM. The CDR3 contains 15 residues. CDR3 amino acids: CASSPTSRSYNEQFF. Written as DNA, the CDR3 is TGTGCCAGCAGTCCCACCAGCAGAAGCTACAATGAGCAGTTCTTC.

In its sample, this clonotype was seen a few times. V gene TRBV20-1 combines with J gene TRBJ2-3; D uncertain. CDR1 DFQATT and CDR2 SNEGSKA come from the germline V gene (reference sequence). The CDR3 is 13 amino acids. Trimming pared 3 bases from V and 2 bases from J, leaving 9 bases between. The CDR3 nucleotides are TGCAGTGCTAGTCCCGAAAACACAGATACGCAGTATTTT. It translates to CSASPENTDTQYF.

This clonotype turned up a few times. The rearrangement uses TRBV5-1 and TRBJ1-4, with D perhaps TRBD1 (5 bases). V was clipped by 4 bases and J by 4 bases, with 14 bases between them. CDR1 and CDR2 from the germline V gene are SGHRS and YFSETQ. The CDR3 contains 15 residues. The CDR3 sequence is CASSSSGSLNEKLFF. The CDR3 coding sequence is TGCGCCAGCAGCAGTTCAGGGAGTCTTAATGAAAAACTGTTTTTT.

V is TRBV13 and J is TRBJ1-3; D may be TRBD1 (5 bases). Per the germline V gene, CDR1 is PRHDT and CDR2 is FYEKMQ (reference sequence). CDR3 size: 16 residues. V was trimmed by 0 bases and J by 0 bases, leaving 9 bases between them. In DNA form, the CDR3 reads TGTGCCAGCAGCTTAGGGGGGGATTACTCTGGAAACACCATATATTTT. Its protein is CASSLGGDYSGNTIYF.

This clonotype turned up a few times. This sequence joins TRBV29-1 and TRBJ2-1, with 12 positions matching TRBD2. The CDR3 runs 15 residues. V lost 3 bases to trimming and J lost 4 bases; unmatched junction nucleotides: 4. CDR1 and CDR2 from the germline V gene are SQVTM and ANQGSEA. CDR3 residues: CSVEASGRGYNEQFF. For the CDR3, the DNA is TGCAGCGTTGAGGCTAGCGGGAGGGGTTACAATGAGCAGTTCTTC.

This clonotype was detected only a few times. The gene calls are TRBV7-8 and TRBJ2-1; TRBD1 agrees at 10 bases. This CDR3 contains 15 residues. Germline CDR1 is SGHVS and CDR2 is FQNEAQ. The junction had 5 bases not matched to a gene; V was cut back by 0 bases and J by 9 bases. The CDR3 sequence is CASSLAGQGRGEQFF. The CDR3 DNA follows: TGTGCCAGCAGCTTAGCGGGACAGGGGAGGGGTGAGCAGTTCTTC.

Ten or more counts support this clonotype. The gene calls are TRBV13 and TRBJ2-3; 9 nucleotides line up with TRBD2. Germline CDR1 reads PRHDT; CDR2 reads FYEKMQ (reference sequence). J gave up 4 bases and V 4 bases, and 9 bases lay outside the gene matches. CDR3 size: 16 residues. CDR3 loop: CASSYPRGGGADTQYF. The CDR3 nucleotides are TGTGCCAGCAGCTACCCGCGCGGGGGGGGGGCAGATACGCAGTATTTT. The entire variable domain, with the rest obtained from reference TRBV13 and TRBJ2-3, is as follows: AAGVIQSPRHLIKEKRETATLKCYPIPRHDTVYWYQQGPGQDPQFLISFYEKMQSDKGSIPDRFSAQQFSDYHSELNMSSLELGDSALYFCASSYPRGGGADTQYFGPGTRLTVL.

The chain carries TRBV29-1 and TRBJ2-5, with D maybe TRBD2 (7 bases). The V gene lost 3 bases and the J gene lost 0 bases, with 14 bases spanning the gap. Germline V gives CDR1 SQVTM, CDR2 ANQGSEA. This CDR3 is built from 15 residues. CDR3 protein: CSVDGGRDNQETQYF. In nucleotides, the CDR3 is TGCAGCGTTGACGGGGGGCGGGACAACCAAGAGACCCAGTACTTC.

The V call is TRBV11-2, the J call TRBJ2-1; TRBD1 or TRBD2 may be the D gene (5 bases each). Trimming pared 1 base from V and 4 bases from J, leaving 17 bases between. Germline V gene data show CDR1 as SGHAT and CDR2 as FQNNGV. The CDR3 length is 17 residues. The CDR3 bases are TGTGCCAGCAGCTTAGGGGCCCCCGGGACCACGTACAATGAGCAGTTCTTC. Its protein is CASSLGAPGTTYNEQFF.

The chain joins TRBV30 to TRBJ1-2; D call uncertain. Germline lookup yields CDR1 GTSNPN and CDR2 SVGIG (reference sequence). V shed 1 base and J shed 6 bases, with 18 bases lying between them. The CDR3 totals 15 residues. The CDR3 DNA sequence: TGTGCCTGGAGTGATCAGGCAGGTTTGCTTGATGGCTACACCTTC. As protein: CAWSDQAGLLDGYTF.